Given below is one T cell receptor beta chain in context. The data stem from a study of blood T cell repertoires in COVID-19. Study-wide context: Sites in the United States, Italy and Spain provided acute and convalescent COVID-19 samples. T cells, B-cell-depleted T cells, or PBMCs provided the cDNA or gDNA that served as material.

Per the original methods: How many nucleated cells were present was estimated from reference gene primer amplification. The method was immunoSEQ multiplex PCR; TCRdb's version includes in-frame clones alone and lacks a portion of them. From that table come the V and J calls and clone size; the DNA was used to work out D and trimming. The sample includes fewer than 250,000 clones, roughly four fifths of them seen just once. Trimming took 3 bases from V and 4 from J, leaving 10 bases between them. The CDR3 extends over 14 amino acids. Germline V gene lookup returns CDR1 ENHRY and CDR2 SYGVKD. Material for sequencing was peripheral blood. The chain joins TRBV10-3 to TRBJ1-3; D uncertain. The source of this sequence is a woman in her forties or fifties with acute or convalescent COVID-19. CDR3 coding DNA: TGTGCCATCAGTGAATCGGGTTGGGGAAACACCATATATTTT. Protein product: CAISESGWGNTIYF.